This T cell receptor beta chain was captured by sequencing in a study of vaccination and CD4 T cells after COVID-19. As for the study in general: Typically, post-vaccine samples were obtained a median approximately 67 days after dose two, within a range of 14 to 241. General study points: Apart from involving relatively few convalescent patients, the work omitted early post-infection timepoints.

This CDR3 has 15 residues. With V trimmed by 8 bases and J by 3 bases, 11 bases remained unmatched. Regarding this clonotype: Its antigen is not known.

An Oncomine TCR Beta short-read assay was used to sequence the DNA from cultured CD4+ T cells. Each CDR3 protein gets one entry after TCRdb re-called the PCR reads with MiXCR. This sample has tens of thousands of distinct CDR3 sequences; around three fifths occur once, and the top ten carry over 7.5%. Treatment of the sample: roughly 11-day PBMC culture with coronavirus spike peptide pools or control peptides (ViraFEST assay). Peptide-pool expansion of antigen-specific T cells preceded TCR sequencing in ViraFEST. Positive tests by PCR, dated March to December 2020, predated US Alpha, Beta and Delta variants.

The rearrangement uses TRBV5-3 and TRBJ2-7; 10 nucleotides line up with TRBD1. Being an ORF, TRBV5-3 has a function that is uncertain. Source material: CD4+ T cells from blood, cultured in vitro. The clonotype was recovered from a human donor who had recovered from COVID-19. The CDR3 loop reads CASRPLGTGDYEQYF. CDR3 DNA: TGTGCCAGCAGGCCACTCGGGACAGGGGACTACGAGCAGTACTTC.